This T cell receptor beta chain stems from a study of glioma-infiltrating T cells after dendritic cell vaccination. The table came from immunoSEQ multiplex PCR; TCRdb's copy has only in-frame clones and leaves some out. Of around 90,000 clones in the sample, 79% were seen once. Germline V gene data show CDR1 as MRHNA and CDR2 as SNTAGT. Trimming cost V 10 bases and J 2 bases; bases outside gene matches: 5. This CDR3 has 14 residues. Sequencing used blood, obtained before dendritic cell vaccination. The sequence was collected from a human donor with glioblastoma. This chain joins TRBV6-4 and TRBJ2-1, with 10 positions matching TRBD2. DNA for the CDR3: TGTGCCATCTCTCTAGCGGGGGCCTACAATGAGCAGTTCTTC. Protein product: CAISLAGAYNEQFF.